This is a list of T cell receptor beta chains from one sample in a study of shared clonotypes between healthy human individuals. Libraries were prepared by immunoSEQ multiplex PCR; TCRdb keeps only in-frame clonotypes and omits some of them. Found here are over 950,000 clones, around three quarters of them singletons; the top ten hold 0.89%. The source material was memory CD4+ T cells from PBMCs. The origin of the receptors is a man younger than 35 in good health. Some clones in this sample may be carry-over from other donors' samples. CDR3s include the opening cysteine and the closing phenylalanine or tryptophan. D genes are given only for firm matches. Where a row states a size, it is once, few, many or the class of an expanded clone; other rows omit it.

V gene	D gene	clone size	J gene	CDR3 protein	CDR3 DNA
TRBV5-1	NA	NA	TRBJ1-1	CASSFLDSRMNTEAFF	TGCGCCAGCAGCTTTCTGGACAGCCGCATGAACACTGAAGCTTTCTTT
TRBV28	NA	few	TRBJ1-2	CASSSDNYGYTF	TGTGCCAGCAGTTCGGATAACTATGGCTACACCTTC
TRBV4-2	NA	few	TRBJ1-6	CASSQGEQGGVSPLHF	TGTGCCAGCAGCCAAGGAGAACAGGGAGGAGTTTCACCCCTCCACTTT
TRBV10-3	NA	NA	TRBJ2-7	CAISGIAANLGREQYF	TGTGCCATCAGTGGAATTGCGGCCAATCTTGGGCGCGAGCAGTACTTC
TRBV2	NA	NA	TRBJ2-1	CASIGVGPTNEQFF	TGTGCCAGCATAGGGGTAGGCCCTACCAATGAGCAGTTCTTC
TRBV5-1	TRBD1	many	TRBJ1-1	CASSLNRGEAFF	TGCGCCAGCAGCTTGAACAGGGGTGAAGCTTTCTTT
TRBV7-2	NA	few	TRBJ1-2	CASSFGGWDYGYTF	TGTGCCAGCAGCTTCGGGGGGTGGGACTATGGCTACACCTTC
TRBV6-1	TRBD1	few	TRBJ1-2	CASSQDRHGYTF	TGTGCCAGCAGTCAGGACAGGCATGGCTACACCTTC
TRBV5-1	TRBD1	NA	TRBJ1-5	CASSLSASTGLGGQPQHF	TGCGCCAGCAGCTTGAGTGCGTCGACAGGGCTAGGCGGTCAGCCCCAGCATTTT
TRBV27	TRBD1	once	TRBJ1-4	CASSPGPDRAHEKLFF	TGTGCCAGCAGTCCCGGACCGGACAGGGCCCATGAAAAACTGTTTTTT
TRBV28	NA	NA	TRBJ1-2	CASSATRGSYTF	TGTGCCAGCAGCGCTACTAGGGGAAGCTACACCTTC
TRBV19	TRBD1	NA	TRBJ2-5	CASSPDRLETQYF	TGTGCCAGTAGCCCGGACAGGCTAGAGACCCAGTACTTC
TRBV2	NA	NA	TRBJ2-6	CARSWGISGANVLTF	TGTGCCAGGTCCTGGGGGATTTCTGGGGCCAACGTCCTGACTTTC
TRBV27	NA	NA	TRBJ1-2	CASSFGGYYGYTF	TGTGCCAGCAGTTTTGGGGGCTACTATGGCTACACCTTC
TRBV4-1	TRBD2	few	TRBJ2-1	CASSLPRTSGRSQRNEQFF	TGCGCCAGCAGCCTGCCCCGGACTAGCGGGAGGAGTCAGAGAAATGAGCAGTTCTTC
TRBV5-1	NA	once	TRBJ2-5	CASSLGPGGLETQYF	TGCGCCAGCAGCTTGGGCCCGGGGGGCCTTGAGACCCAGTACTTC
TRBV4-1	NA	NA	TRBJ1-6	CASSQDRNSYNSPLHF	TGCGCCAGCAGCCAAGATAGGAATTCCTATAATTCACCCCTCCACTTT
TRBV7-8	NA	NA	TRBJ2-1	CASSSLREQFF	TGTGCCAGCAGCTCGCTGCGTGAGCAGTTCTTC
TRBV2	NA	NA	TRBJ1-4	CASNQQVGLDEKLFF	TGTGCCAGCAACCAACAGGTGGGGCTAGATGAAAAACTGTTTTTT
TRBV25-1	NA	NA	TRBJ2-7	CASSEANPGGEQYF	TGTGCCAGCAGTGAGGCCAATCCCGGTGGCGAGCAGTACTTC
TRBV27	NA	NA	TRBJ1-5	CASSRLGEHQPQHF	TGTGCCAGCTCCCGGTTGGGGGAGCATCAGCCCCAGCATTTT
TRBV28	TRBD2	NA	TRBJ2-5	CASSLGGSGRKTQYF	TGTGCCAGCAGTTTAGGCGGGAGCGGAAGGAAGACCCAGTACTTC
TRBV5-1	TRBD2	few	TRBJ2-3	CASSLMTSGKRDTQYF	TGCGCCAGCAGCTTGATGACTAGCGGGAAGAGGGATACGCAGTATTTT
TRBV5-1	TRBD2	once	TRBJ2-3	CASSLGLADTDTQYF	TGCGCCAGCAGCTTGGGACTAGCGGACACAGATACGCAGTATTTT
TRBV29-1	NA	NA	TRBJ1-2	CSVEVFVRATDGYTF	TGCAGCGTTGAAGTTTTCGTAAGGGCCACAGATGGCTACACCTTC
TRBV6-5	NA	NA	TRBJ1-2	CASSYAELYGYTF	TGTGCCAGCAGTTACGCAGAGCTTTATGGCTACACCTTC
TRBV2	TRBD2	once	TRBJ2-2	CASLRGLAGPNTGELFF	TGTGCCAGCCTGCGGGGACTAGCGGGACCGAACACCGGGGAGCTGTTTTTT
TRBV12-2	NA	many	TRBJ1-5	CASRRTAPGSNQPQHF	TGTGCAAGTCGCCGGACAGCCCCCGGGAGCAATCAGCCCCAGCATTTT
TRBV28	NA	NA	TRBJ2-1	CASSFSGTLGYNEQFF	TGTGCCAGCAGTTTCTCCGGGACCTTAGGATACAATGAGCAGTTCTTC
TRBV9	NA	NA	TRBJ1-3	CASSEQGHGRNTIYF	TGTGCCAGCAGCGAGCAGGGACATGGCCGAAACACCATATATTTT
TRBV9	NA	few	TRBJ1-1	CASSVSGQNTEAFF	TGTGCCAGCAGCGTTAGCGGACAGAACACTGAAGCTTTCTTT
TRBV7-9	TRBD2	NA	TRBJ2-1	CASSQDNPGLALSYNEQFF	TGTGCCAGCAGCCAAGACAACCCAGGACTAGCCCTATCCTACAATGAGCAGTTCTTC
TRBV5-4	NA	NA	TRBJ2-1	CASSLAPFEGAYNEQFF	TGTGCCAGCAGCTTGGCCCCCTTCGAAGGGGCCTACAATGAGCAGTTCTTC
TRBV14	NA	NA	TRBJ2-3	CASSQDLGEPSTDTQYF	TGTGCCAGCAGCCAAGACTTGGGGGAGCCCAGCACAGATACGCAGTATTTT
TRBV10-3	NA	NA	TRBJ1-4	CAISESKGGAEKLFF	TGTGCCATCAGTGAGTCGAAAGGTGGTGCCGAAAAACTGTTTTTT
TRBV2	TRBD2	NA	TRBJ2-2	CASRTRLAGLTGELFF	TGTGCCAGCAGGACCCGACTAGCGGGTCTCACCGGGGAGCTGTTTTTT
TRBV7-6	NA	NA	TRBJ2-2	CASSLARAGELFF	TGTGCCAGCAGCTTAGCGAGGGCCGGGGAGCTGTTTTTT
TRBV21-1	NA	NA	TRBJ1-1	CASSKNPPGTGGTEAFF	TGTGCCAGCAGCAAAAACCCCCCCGGGACAGGGGGTACTGAAGCTTTCTTT
TRBV4-2	NA	NA	TRBJ2-7	CASSQEWTAGEQYF	TGTGCCAGCAGCCAAGAATGGACGGCGGGGGAGCAGTACTTC
TRBV29-1	NA	few	TRBJ2-7	CSVTDNPVEQYF	TGCAGCGTTACCGATAACCCCGTGGAGCAGTACTTC
TRBV28	TRBD1	NA	TRBJ1-3	CASSKQGWSGNTIYF	TGTGCCAGCAGTAAACAGGGGTGGTCTGGAAACACCATATATTTT
TRBV5-1	NA	NA	TRBJ1-3	CASSTDPSSGNTIYF	TGCGCCAGCAGCACAGATCCATCCTCTGGAAACACCATATATTTT
TRBV11-3	TRBD2	NA	TRBJ2-1	CASSRGTSGANEQFF	TGTGCCAGCAGCCGTGGGACTAGCGGGGCCAATGAGCAGTTCTTC
TRBV29-1	TRBD2	NA	TRBJ2-7	CSVGGLAYEQYF	TGCAGCGTTGGGGGACTAGCCTACGAGCAGTACTTC
TRBV9	TRBD2	NA	TRBJ2-1	CASTELAGVNEQFF	TGTGCCAGCACTGAACTAGCGGGAGTAAATGAGCAGTTCTTC